The 22 T cell receptor beta chains presented below share a single source sample, sequenced in a study of post-analysis software for immune sequencing data. Study-wide results and limits: About five TRBV segments appeared more often in patients than in controls, and TRBV5-6, TRBV5-1 and TRBV20-1 were among these.

Their antigens are not known. Unique molecular identifiers tagged the TCR beta cDNA libraries. MiXCR, run by TCRdb on the PCR reads, gives a single entry per CDR3 protein. The data hold approximately 460,000 distinct CDR3 sequences, with less than 45% observed a single time. Sequenced input: blood. The receptor source for this set is a girl aged 10 to 17 with multiple sclerosis.

The rearrangement uses TRBV28 and TRBJ2-5; TRBD2 is a possible D gene (7 bases). Trimming removed 8 bases at V and 3 bases at J, with 16 bases between. The CDR3 sequence is 14 residues long. Per germline, CDR1 MDHEN and CDR2 SYDVKM. The CDR3 sequence: CASARGGAEETQYF. CDR3 in DNA: TGTGCCAGCGCGAGGGGGGGGGCTGAAGAGACCCAGTACTTC.

This clonotype was observed at least ten times. The CDR3, as DNA: TGTGCCAGCAGCTTAGCTGACGGCAGGGGCTACACCTTC. Amino acids: CASSLADGRGYTF. The chain uses TRBV7-2 and TRBJ1-2; D remains ambiguous. The CDR3 loop spans 13 amino acids. Trimming stripped 0 bases from V and 8 bases from J, with 10 bases between. Looked up from germline, CDR1 is SGHTA and CDR2 is FQGNSA.

This clonotype was seen just once. This chain connects TRBV20-1 to TRBJ1-1; tentatively, D is TRBD1 (5 bases). Trimming took off 8 bases at V and 1 base at J, with 17 bases between the two ends. The CDR3 loop spans 14 amino acids. Germline CDR1 reads DFQATT; CDR2 reads SNEGSKA (reference sequence). The CDR3 sequence is CSWFIRDPNTEAFF. CDR3 DNA sequence: TGCAGTTGGTTCATTCGGGACCCGAACACTGAAGCTTTCTTT.

There are a few counts of this clonotype. This chain connects TRBV28 to TRBJ2-7, with D unclear. V was trimmed by 8 bases and J by 3 bases, leaving 8 bases between them. The CDR3 has 11 residues. Germline V gene lookup returns CDR1 MDHEN and CDR2 SYDVKM. CDR3 protein: CASGPRYEQYF. CDR3 DNA sequence: TGTGCCAGCGGACCTCGCTACGAGCAGTACTTC.

As regards this clonotype: A junction end diverges from the germline sequence, so it may reflect a read error. The rearrangement uses TRBV7-3 and TRBJ2-3; D tentatively reads TRBD1 or TRBD2 (5 bases each). Germline V gene data show CDR1 as SGHTA and CDR2 as FQGTGA. The length of the CDR3 is 15 residues. The CDR3 here is CASSLLAEGPDMQYF. CDR3 sequence (DNA): TGTGCCAGCAGCTTATTAGCTGAGGGGCCAGATATGCAGTATTTT. The full variable domain, its missing parts supplied by reference TRBV7-3 and TRBJ2-3, is GAGVSQTPSNKVTEKGKYVELRCDPISGHTALYWYRQSLGQGPEFLIYFQGTGAADDSGLPNDRFFAVRPEGSVSTLKIQRTERGDSAVYLCASSLLAEGPDMQYFGPGTRLTVL.

The CDR3, as DNA: TGTGCCAGCAGTTACTCTGGGGCGAGGTACGAGCAGTACTTC. This gives the protein CASSYSGARYEQYF. V and J are TRBV6-6 and TRBJ2-7, with D perhaps matching TRBD1 (5 bases). V shed 0 bases and J shed 4 bases, with 10 bases lying between them. The CDR3 length is 14 residues. The germline gives CDR1 MNHNY, CDR2 SVGAGI (reference sequence).

This clonotype was detected a few times. This sequence joins TRBV7-9 and TRBJ2-1; 8 bases match TRBD2. Trimming took 8 bases from V and 3 from J; bases not matched to a gene: 6. This CDR3 contains 14 residues. Germline V CDR1 and CDR2: SEHNR, FQNEAQ (reference sequence). Written as DNA, the CDR3 is TGTGCCAGCCGGACTAGCTTTAGCTACAATGAGCAGTTCTTC. The encoded protein is CASRTSFSYNEQFF.

This clonotype was seen a few times. The gene calls are TRBV24-1 and TRBJ2-1; D is uncertain. The V and J ends lost 3 bases and 4 bases respectively, with 9 bases between them. This CDR3 has 14 residues. Germline CDR1 and CDR2: KGHDR and SFDVKD. CDR3 amino acids: CATSDRGRYNEQFF. The CDR3 DNA sequence: TGTGCCACCAGTGATAGAGGCAGGTACAATGAGCAGTTCTTC.

This clonotype showed up just once. The rearrangement uses TRBV7-9 and TRBJ2-1; 8 nucleotides align to TRBD2. V gave up 3 bases and J gave up 8 bases; unmatched junction bases: 12. This CDR3 contains 16 residues. Germline loops: CDR1 SEHNR, CDR2 FQNEAQ (reference sequence). CDR3 residues: CASSFPLAGPRHEQFF. The DNA of the CDR3 is TGTGCCAGCAGCTTTCCCCTAGCGGGCCCCAGACATGAGCAGTTCTTC. Full variable domain (missing parts from reference TRBV7-9 and TRBJ2-1): DTGVSQNPRHKITKRGQNVTFRCDPISEHNRLYWYRQTLGQGPEFLTYFQNEAQLEKSRLLSDRFSAERPKGSFSTLEIQRTEQGDSAMYLCASSFPLAGPRHEQFFGPGTRLTVL.

The CDR3 here is CASSLSTGAYEQYF. The CDR3, as DNA: TGTGCCAGCAGCCTCTCGACAGGAGCCTACGAGCAGTACTTC. This chain joins TRBV3-1 and TRBJ2-7; D possibly corresponds to TRBD1 (6 bases). The V gene's germline CDR1 is LGHDT and CDR2 YNNKEL (reference sequence). The germline V and J ends were trimmed by 4 bases and 2 bases, with 12 bases remaining between them. The CDR3 has 14 amino acids.

This clonotype was seen more than once but under ten times. V and J are TRBV9 and TRBJ2-1; TRBD2 matches 14 bases. V dropped 4 bases and J dropped 3; count of bases not matched to a gene: 12. CDR1 and CDR2 from the germline V gene are SGDLS and YYNGEE. The CDR3 has 19 amino acids. The CDR3 nucleotides are TGTGCCAGCAGCTCTCCAGGGACTAGCGGGAGAACTATCTACAATGAGCAGTTCTTC. This codes for CASSSPGTSGRTIYNEQFF. Using reference TRBV9 and TRBJ2-1 for the parts outside the CDR3, the full variable domain is DSGVTQTPKHLITATGQRVTLRCSPRSGDLSVYWYQQSLDQGLQFLIQYYNGEERAKGNILERFSAQQFPDLHSELNLSSLELGDSALYFCASSSPGTSGRTIYNEQFFGPGTRLTVL.

This rearrangement joins TRBV28 to TRBJ2-1; D remains ambiguous. V shed 5 bases and J shed 7 bases, with 9 bases lying between them. CDR3 size: 12 residues. Germline assignment: CDR1 MDHEN and CDR2 SYDVKM. The CDR3 sequence is CASSNGPNEQFF. The DNA of the CDR3 is TGTGCCAGCAGTAATGGCCCTAATGAGCAGTTCTTC.

The CDR3 region has the DNA TGCAGTGCTAGAGATCGACGGGAGGGTTACAATGAGCAGTTCTTC. This sequence encodes CSARDRREGYNEQFF. J is TRBJ2-1 and V is TRBV20-1; TRBD2 aligns across 8 bases. Germline V lookup: CDR1 DFQATT, CDR2 SNEGSKA (reference sequence). This CDR3 has 15 residues. V trimming: 0 bases; J trimming: 4 bases; junction bases outside the gene matches: 5.

The table lists this clonotype with a few counts. J is TRBJ2-7 and V is TRBV12-3 or TRBV12-4; D is possibly TRBD1 or TRBD2 (5 bases each). The J call may not be correct, given that the DNA end is closer to TRBJ2-5. CDR3 length: 14 residues. CDR3 nucleotides: TGTGCCAGCAGTTGGGGGTCCCTCGGGGAGACCCAGTACTTC. Translation gives CASSWGSLGETQYF.

This clonotype was found a few times. The chain links TRBV7-8 to TRBJ2-1; 8 bases are a match to TRBD2. Germline lookup yields CDR1 SGHVS and CDR2 FQNEAQ. J was trimmed by 0 bases and V by 1 base; bases with no gene match: 14. The CDR3 extends over 20 amino acids. The DNA for the CDR3 is TGTGCCAGCAGCTTAGTTTGGGCGGGAGGTTTACGTAACTCCTACAATGAGCAGTTCTTC. This gives the protein CASSLVWAGGLRNSYNEQFF.

The chain recombines TRBV29-1 with TRBJ1-2; no firm D call. Germline loops: CDR1 SQVTM, CDR2 ANQGSEA. Trimming pared 5 bases from V and 7 bases from J, leaving 5 bases between. The CDR3 runs to 9 residues. This CDR3 is CSVHPGYTF. The CDR3 DNA reads as TGCAGCGTTCACCCTGGCTACACCTTC.

On this clonotype itself: At one of its ends the junction is not consistent with the germline gene, which may arise from a read error. This rearrangement joins TRBV2 to TRBJ1-4; TRBD1 matches 7 bases. The V gene's germline CDR1 is SNHLY and CDR2 FYNNEI. This CDR3 has 16 amino acids. The CDR3 protein is CASSEVDRRRIEKLFF. CDR3 DNA sequence: TGTGCCAGCAGCGAAGTGGACAGGCGAAGAATCGAAAAACTGTTTTTT.

V and J are TRBV29-1 and TRBJ2-1; no definite D call. This CDR3 region has 13 residues. Germline values: CDR1 SQVTM, CDR2 ANQGSEA. Trimming took off 4 bases at V and 0 bases at J, with 7 bases between the two ends. CDR3 sequence (DNA): TGCAGCGTTGTTGGTGCCTCCTACAATGAGCAGTTCTTC. It is translated as CSVVGASYNEQFF.

The chain has TRBV4-1 and TRBJ2-7, with a tentative D call TRBD2 (7 bases). Looked up from germline, CDR1 is MGHRA and CDR2 is YSYEKL. The V end was cut by 4 bases, the J end by 7 bases, with 23 bases between. There are 16 residues in the CDR3. The CDR3 bases are TGCGCCAGCAGCCCTATCGGGGGCGGGAGCTCGGGTGAGCAGTACTTC. It encodes CASSPIGGGSSGEQYF.

Only a few counts were recorded for this clonotype. The chain is built from TRBV7-8 and TRBJ2-7; 11 positions agree with TRBD2. The CDR3 covers 17 residues. Germline CDR1 and CDR2: SGHVS and FQNEAQ. Trimming cost V 1 base and J 0 bases; bases outside gene matches: 5. CDR3 amino acids: CASSLEPGLAGSYEQYF. CDR3 nucleotide sequence: TGTGCCAGCAGCTTAGAACCCGGACTAGCGGGCTCCTACGAGCAGTACTTC.

This chain connects TRBV10-3 to TRBJ1-2; 9 bases are a match to TRBD1. With 6 bases clipped from V and 4 bases from J, the junction kept 9 bases outside the gene matches. The CDR3 totals 15 residues. The germline CDR1 and CDR2 sequences are ENHRY and SYGVKD. The CDR3 sequence is CAIRPTGTGPYGYTF. The CDR3 region has the DNA TGTGCCATCAGACCCACCGGGACAGGGCCCTATGGCTACACCTTC.

The genes are TRBV20-1 and TRBJ2-2; 10 nucleotides agree with TRBD2. This CDR3 has 17 amino acids. The V segment lost 6 bases and the J segment 2 bases; nucleotides outside the gene matches: 12. From germline, CDR1 is DFQATT and CDR2 SNEGSKA (reference sequence). The CDR3 DNA follows: TGCAGTGCACGGCCACTAGCGGGGAGAATTAACACCGGGGAGCTGTTTTTT. It yields the protein CSARPLAGRINTGELFF.